One sample yielded the 20 T cell receptor beta chains listed below, sequenced in a study of healthy donors' naive CD4 and CD8 T cells. Each TCR library used 500 ng of total RNA and a linear amplification protocol. MiXCR was run by TCRdb on the reads, yielding one entry per CDR3 protein. This table holds roughly 200,000 distinct CDR3 sequences, over 60% found once. The specimen was naive CD4+ and CD8+ T cells sorted from blood, pooled from several donors. These TCRs come from a pool of human donors in good health; the sample pools cells from several healthy donors.

This clonotype was detected only once. The chain joins TRBV19 to TRBJ1-5; no firm D call. There are 14 residues in the CDR3. Germline CDR1 is LNHDA and CDR2 is SQIVND (reference sequence). Deletions cut 3 bases from V and 3 bases from J, with 9 bases between. CDR3 amino acids: CASSIRGYNQPQHF. The CDR3 DNA follows: TGTGCCAGTAGTATTCGGGGTTACAATCAGCCCCAGCATTTT.

Details on this clonotype: This may be a read error: a much more frequent sequence differs by one nucleotide. This chain links TRBV10-3 with TRBJ1-5, with 7 bases fitting TRBD1. Germline trimming cut 8 bases from V and 0 bases from J; bases unmatched to any gene: 4. The CDR3 has 14 amino acids. Germline-derived CDR1 and CDR2 are ENHRY and SYGVKD. CDR3 in amino acids: CAIGTGDSNQPQHF. Written as DNA, the CDR3 is TGTGCCATCGGCACAGGGGATAGCAATCAGCCCCAGCATTTT.

The chain uses TRBV29-1 and TRBJ2-1; 9 bases are a match to TRBD2. Germline values: CDR1 SQVTM, CDR2 ANQGSEA. The CDR3 has 13 residues. V gave up 4 bases and J gave up 6 bases; unmatched junction bases: 4. The DNA for the CDR3 is TGCAGCGTTGTGGGGACTAGCCGCAATGAGCAGTTCTTC. Its protein product is CSVVGTSRNEQFF.

As DNA, the CDR3 is TGCAGCGTTGAAAGGGATCAAGGCACTGAAGCTTTCTTT. Protein sequence: CSVERDQGTEAFF. The gene calls are TRBV29-1 and TRBJ1-1; D remains ambiguous. Germline values: CDR1 SQVTM, CDR2 ANQGSEA. The CDR3 contains 13 residues. Trimming cost V 2 bases and J 4 bases, with 11 bases left between them.

This sequence joins TRBV18 and TRBJ2-7, with 7 bases matching TRBD1. CDR3 size: 13 residues. V lost 7 bases, J lost 1 base, and 4 bases stayed unmatched. Germline values: CDR1 KGHSH, CDR2 LQKENI. The CDR3 reads CASCDRVSYEQYF. The CDR3 DNA reads TGTGCCAGCTGTGACAGGGTATCCTACGAGCAGTACTTC.

The V call is TRBV29-1, the J call TRBJ2-1; TRBD1 matches at 7 bases. The CDR3 spans 16 residues. V lost 2 bases, J lost 5 bases, and 12 bases stayed unmatched. Germline CDR1 and CDR2: SQVTM and ANQGSEA. In nucleotides, the CDR3 is TGCAGCGTTGAATCAGTGTTACAGGGGATTAACAATGAGCAGTTCTTC. The encoded protein is CSVESVLQGINNEQFF.

In its sample, this clonotype was seen a few times. The chain couples TRBV5-6 to TRBJ2-5, with D perhaps assigned TRBD1 or TRBD2 (6 bases each). Germline CDR1 and CDR2: SGHDT and YYEEEE. There are 16 residues in the CDR3. Trimming cost V 4 bases and J 4 bases, with 20 bases left between them. CDR3 amino acids: CASSNWRGWGGETQYF. The CDR3, as DNA: TGTGCCAGCAGCAATTGGAGGGGGTGGGGTGGAGAGACCCAGTACTTC.

CDR3 nucleotides: TGTGCCAGCAGCTTCCGACAGGGAAATATCGATGGCTACACCTTC. Translating gives CASSFRQGNIDGYTF. The chain employs TRBV11-2 and TRBJ1-2; TRBD1 agrees at 7 bases. Germline trimming cut 3 bases from V and 6 bases from J; bases unmatched to any gene: 10. The germline CDR1 and CDR2 sequences are SGHAT and FQNNGV. This CDR3 comprises 15 residues.

This clonotype was counted between two and nine times. The gene calls are TRBV30 and TRBJ1-5; a possible D gene is TRBD1 (6 bases). Trimming cost V 2 bases and J 8 bases, with 13 bases left between them. CDR1 is GTSNPN and CDR2 is SVGIG in the germline V gene (reference sequence). This CDR3 region has 13 residues. CDR3 DNA: TGTGCCTGGAGTCCCGGACAGCCGGAGCCCCAGCATTTT. Translated, it gives CAWSPGQPEPQHF.

The CDR3 is CASSSGLEIYNEQFF. CDR3 DNA sequence: TGTGCCAGCAGTTCGGGACTAGAAATTTACAATGAGCAGTTCTTC. This rearrangement joins TRBV12-3 or TRBV12-4 to TRBJ2-1, with 8 bases aligning to TRBD2. V lost 4 bases to trimming and J lost 4 bases; unmatched junction nucleotides: 6. The CDR3 is made up of 15 amino acids.

The genes are TRBV6-5 and TRBJ2-7, with D unclear. Per the germline V gene, CDR1 is MNHEY and CDR2 is SVGAGI. This CDR3 has 16 residues. V was clipped by 7 bases and J by 2 bases, with 21 bases between them. Here the CDR3 DNA reads TGTGCCAGCACCCCTACAGTGGCAGGTCGGGCCTACGAGCAGTACTTC. Its protein is CASTPTVAGRAYEQYF.

The chain employs TRBV19 and TRBJ2-3; the D call may be TRBD1 or TRBD2 (5 bases each). The CDR3 spans 14 residues. V was clipped by 7 bases and J by 2 bases, with 13 bases between them. Germline V gene lookup returns CDR1 LNHDA and CDR2 SQIVND (reference sequence). As DNA, the CDR3 is TGTGCCAGTAATGGGGGAGTCTCCACAGATACGCAGTATTTT. Translating it yields CASNGGVSTDTQYF.

The CDR3 DNA sequence: TGCGCCAGCAGCCAGCTAGCGGGGGACAATGAGCAGTTCTTC. Residues: CASSQLAGDNEQFF. The chain has TRBV5-1 and TRBJ2-1, with 10 bases that match TRBD2. The CDR3 is made up of 14 amino acids. The V gene end was trimmed by 4 bases and the J gene end by 5 bases; junction bases not matched to a gene: 3. Germline V gene data show CDR1 as SGHRS and CDR2 as YFSETQ. Complete variable domain (other parts from reference TRBV5-1 and TRBJ2-1): KAGVTQTPRYLIKTRGQQVTLSCSPISGHRSVSWYQQTPGQGLQFLFEYFSETQRNKGNFPGRFSGRQFSNSRSEMNVSTLELGDSALYLCASSQLAGDNEQFFGPGTRLTVL.

The gene calls are TRBV29-1 and TRBJ2-5; maybe TRBD1 (5 bases). The tail of the sequence fits TRBJ2-7 better, so the J call may be wrong. This CDR3 is 14 amino acids long. Germline V gives CDR1 SQVTM, CDR2 ANQGSEA. In DNA, the CDR3 is TGCAGCGTTGAGTTGGACACCTACTCCTACGAGCAGTACTTC. Translated, it gives CSVELDTYSYEQYF.

The rearrangement uses TRBV6-5 and TRBJ2-1, with 7 bases aligning to TRBD1. The CDR3 runs 16 residues. The V gene's germline CDR1 is MNHEY and CDR2 SVGAGI. Trimming cost V 2 bases and J 0 bases; bases outside gene matches: 4. The CDR3 region is CASSYVQGSSYNEQFF. The CDR3 nucleotides read TGTGCCAGCAGTTACGTACAGGGGAGCTCCTACAATGAGCAGTTCTTC.

This clonotype appeared a few times. The V call is TRBV27, the J call TRBJ1-2, with D tentatively TRBD1 (5 bases). The V and J ends lost 5 bases and 6 bases respectively, with 19 bases between them. Germline V gives CDR1 MNHEY, CDR2 SMNVEV (reference sequence). This CDR3 comprises 15 residues. The CDR3 DNA reads TGTGCCAGCAGTGATGCGAGGGGACTATCGGATGGCTACACCTTC. Translated: CASSDARGLSDGYTF.

This clonotype was seen only a few times. The chain couples TRBV29-1 to TRBJ2-7, with 9 bases matching TRBD1. In germline, CDR1 is SQVTM, CDR2 ANQGSEA. This CDR3 comprises 14 residues. J gave up 3 bases and V 2 bases, and 5 bases lay outside the gene matches. CDR3 bases: TGCAGCGTTGAACCCGGGACAGGGAACTACGAGCAGTACTTC. Translating it yields CSVEPGTGNYEQYF.

The rearrangement joins TRBV19 to TRBJ1-5; no clear D. Trimming took off 1 base at V and 6 bases at J, with 7 bases between the two ends. Germline V gene data show CDR1 as LNHDA and CDR2 as SQIVND (reference sequence). The CDR3 loop spans 13 amino acids. The CDR3 sequence is CASSIGSLQPQHF. CDR3 coding DNA: TGTGCCAGTAGTATAGGAAGTCTTCAGCCCCAGCATTTT.

This clonotype was found a few times. The V call is TRBV29-1, the J call TRBJ2-7; possible D gene TRBD1, 5 bases. CDR1 is SQVTM, CDR2 ANQGSEA, per germline. The CDR3 loop spans 12 amino acids. Trimming took off 6 bases at V and 6 bases at J, with 15 bases between the two ends. The CDR3 loop is CSVLTVRGEQYF. CDR3 DNA sequence: TGCAGCGTCCTGACAGTTCGAGGCGAGCAGTACTTC.

The gene calls are TRBV19 and TRBJ2-1; TRBD2 matches 10 bases. This CDR3 has 16 residues. CDR1 and CDR2 from the germline V gene are LNHDA and SQIVND (reference sequence). Losses at the gene ends were 7 bases for V and 2 bases for J; bases not matched to a gene: 8. Here the CDR3 reads CASTPGSGRAYNEQFF. For the CDR3, the DNA is TGTGCCAGTACCCCTGGGAGCGGGAGGGCCTACAATGAGCAGTTCTTC.